A single sample gave rise to the 6 T cell receptor beta chains below, sequenced in a study of a mutant IDH1 vaccine in newly diagnosed glioma. The repertoire was sequenced with immunoSEQ multiplex PCR; TCRdb's copy has only in-frame clones and lacks some. This sample has 60,000 to 100,000 clones, with more than 80% found just once. This sample's time point: week 23, last vaccination. Alongside topical imiquimod, each dose of vaccine comprised 300 ug of mutant IDH1 20-mer peptide. No antigen has been identified for these receptors. This sample comprised PBMCs, obtained from a glioma patient whose treatment included an IDH1 peptide vaccine. These receptors all stem from a woman in her 50s with glioma.

In nucleotides, the CDR3 is TGTGCCAGCAGTTTAGTAAGGGGCCGGGGCTACACCTTC. Protein: CASSLVRGRGYTF. This chain joins TRBV6-6 and TRBJ1-2, with D possibly being TRBD1 (5 bases). The CDR3 runs 13 residues. V shed 4 bases and J shed 8 bases, with 14 bases lying between them. The germline gives CDR1 MNHNY, CDR2 SVGAGI (reference sequence).

This clone was found once. The J gene is TRBJ2-7, the V gene TRBV6-5; TRBD2 matches 11 bases. Trimming took 4 bases from V and 7 from J; bases not matched to a gene: 3. Germline CDR1 MNHEY, CDR2 SVGAGI. This CDR3 spans 13 amino acids. The CDR3 is CASSLAGGGEQYF. In DNA form, the CDR3 reads TGTGCCAGCAGTTTAGCGGGAGGGGGAGAGCAGTACTTC.

The chain joins TRBV6-1 to TRBJ1-1, with D possibly TRBD1 on 6 matching bases. Per germline, CDR1 MNHNS and CDR2 SASEGT. This CDR3 has 17 amino acids. The ends were cut back, 3 bases at V and 4 bases at J, with 21 bases in the middle. The CDR3 coding sequence is TGTGCCAGCAGTGACATAGGACAGCGGATTTCGGGCACTGAAGCTTTCTTT. Protein: CASSDIGQRISGTEAFF.

J is TRBJ2-2 and V is TRBV30; a weak D match, TRBD2 (6 bases). V lost 3 bases and J 5 bases, leaving 13 bases between the germline ends. Germline V CDR1 and CDR2: GTSNPN, SVGIG (reference sequence). The CDR3 spans 14 residues. CDR3 amino acids: CAWSGPGRTGELFF. The DNA for the CDR3 is TGTGCCTGGAGCGGCCCGGGGAGGACCGGGGAGCTGTTTTTT.

The CDR3 DNA follows: TGTGCCAGCAGACCCGGGACTAGCGGGGGGAACAGGGAGCTGTTTTTT. Translation: CASRPGTSGGNRELFF. The chain couples TRBV28 to TRBJ2-2; 15 positions agree with TRBD2. Germline CDR1 is MDHEN and CDR2 is SYDVKM. Trimming removed 6 bases from V and 9 bases from J; junction bases left unmatched: 8. The CDR3 spans 16 residues. The full variable domain, rest sourced from reference TRBV28 and TRBJ2-2, is DVKVTQSSRYLVKRTGEKVFLECVQDMDHENMFWYRQDPGLGLRLIYFSYDVKMKEKGDIPEGYSVSREKKERFSLILESASTNQTSMYLCASRPGTSGGNRELFFGEGSRLTVL.

V usage is TRBV28 and J usage is TRBJ1-5, with D unclear. Trimming removed 5 bases from V and 8 bases from J, with 13 bases in between. Germline lookup yields CDR1 MDHEN and CDR2 SYDVKM. This CDR3 has 13 amino acids. CDR3 nucleotides: TGTGCCAGCAGTCCCCCCGGGGTAGAGCCCCAGCATTTT. This encodes CASSPPGVEPQHF.